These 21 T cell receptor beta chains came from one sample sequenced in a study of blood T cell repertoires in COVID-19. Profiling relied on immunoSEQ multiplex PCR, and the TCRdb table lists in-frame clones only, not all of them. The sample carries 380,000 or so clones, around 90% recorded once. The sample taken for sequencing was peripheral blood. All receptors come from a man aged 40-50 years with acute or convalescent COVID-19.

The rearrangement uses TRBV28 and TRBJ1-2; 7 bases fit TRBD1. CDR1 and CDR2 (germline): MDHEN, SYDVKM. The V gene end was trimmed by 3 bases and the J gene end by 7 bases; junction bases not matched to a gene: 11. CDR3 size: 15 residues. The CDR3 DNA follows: TGTGCCAGCAGTTTCCTTAGGGGGCGGATCGGTGGCTACACCTTC. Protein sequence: CASSFLRGRIGGYTF.

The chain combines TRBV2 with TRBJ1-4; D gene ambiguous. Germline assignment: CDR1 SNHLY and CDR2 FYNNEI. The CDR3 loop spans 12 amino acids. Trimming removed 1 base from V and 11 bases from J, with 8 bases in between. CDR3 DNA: TGTGCCAGCAGTGAAGATGTAGCGAAACTGTTTTTT. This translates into CASSEDVAKLFF. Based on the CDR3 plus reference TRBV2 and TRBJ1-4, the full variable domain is EPEVTQTPSHQVTQMGQEVILRCVPISNHLYFYWYRQILGQKVEFLVSFYNNEISEKSEIFDDQFSVERPDGSNFTLKIRSTKLEDSAMYFCASSEDVAKLFFGSGTQLSVL.

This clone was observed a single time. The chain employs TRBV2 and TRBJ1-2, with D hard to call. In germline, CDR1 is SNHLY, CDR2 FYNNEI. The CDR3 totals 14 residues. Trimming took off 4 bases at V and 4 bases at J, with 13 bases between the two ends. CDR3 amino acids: CASSGEVRAYGYTF. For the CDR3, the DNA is TGTGCCAGCAGTGGGGAGGTCCGGGCCTATGGCTACACCTTC.

The CDR3, as DNA: TGCGCCAGCAGCCACAGACAGGGGGCAAATAATTCACCCCTCCACTTT. Encoded protein: CASSHRQGANNSPLHF. The chain is built from TRBV4-1 and TRBJ1-6, with 10 bases aligning to TRBD1. V was clipped by 3 bases and J by 5 bases; unmatched bases: 4. Germline CDR1 MGHRA, CDR2 YSYEKL. The CDR3 is made up of 16 amino acids.

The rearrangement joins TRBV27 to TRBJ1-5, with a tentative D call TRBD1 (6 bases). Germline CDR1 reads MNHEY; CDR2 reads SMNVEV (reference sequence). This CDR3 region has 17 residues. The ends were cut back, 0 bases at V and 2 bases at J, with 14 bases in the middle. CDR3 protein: CASSLSVGAVGNQPQHF. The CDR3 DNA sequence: TGTGCCAGCAGTTTATCGGTGGGGGCCGTGGGCAATCAGCCCCAGCATTTT.

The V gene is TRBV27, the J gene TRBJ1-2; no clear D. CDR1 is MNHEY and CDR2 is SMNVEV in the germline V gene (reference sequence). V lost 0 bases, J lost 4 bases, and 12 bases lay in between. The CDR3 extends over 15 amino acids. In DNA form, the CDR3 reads TGTGCCAGCAGTTTATCGGTCCTCCGGTTCTATGGCTACACCTTC. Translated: CASSLSVLRFYGYTF.

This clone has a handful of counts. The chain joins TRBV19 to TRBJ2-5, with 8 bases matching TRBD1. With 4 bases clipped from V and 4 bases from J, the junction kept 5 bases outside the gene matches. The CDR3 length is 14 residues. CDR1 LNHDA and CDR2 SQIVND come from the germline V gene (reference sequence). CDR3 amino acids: CASSSRDRRETQYF. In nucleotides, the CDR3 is TGTGCCAGTAGTAGCCGGGACAGGAGAGAGACCCAGTACTTC.

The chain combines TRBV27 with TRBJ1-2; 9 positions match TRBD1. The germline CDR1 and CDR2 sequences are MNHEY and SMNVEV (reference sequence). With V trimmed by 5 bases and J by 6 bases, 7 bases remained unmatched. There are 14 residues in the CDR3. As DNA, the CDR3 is TGTGCCAGCAGTCCCACAGGGGGCGTCAATGGCTACACCTTC. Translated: CASSPTGGVNGYTF.

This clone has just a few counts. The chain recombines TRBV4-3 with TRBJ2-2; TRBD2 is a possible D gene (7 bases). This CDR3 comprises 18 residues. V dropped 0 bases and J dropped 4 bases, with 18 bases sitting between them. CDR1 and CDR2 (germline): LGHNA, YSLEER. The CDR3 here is CASSQDFLGGPSTGELFF. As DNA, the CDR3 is TGCGCCAGCAGCCAAGATTTTCTGGGGGGGCCGTCCACCGGGGAGCTGTTTTTT.

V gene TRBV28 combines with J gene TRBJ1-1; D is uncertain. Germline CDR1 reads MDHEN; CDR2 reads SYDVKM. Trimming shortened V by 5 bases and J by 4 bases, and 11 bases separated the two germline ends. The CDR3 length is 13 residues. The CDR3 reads CASSEGGSTEAFF. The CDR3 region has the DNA TGTGCCAGCAGTGAGGGAGGGAGCACTGAAGCTTTCTTT.

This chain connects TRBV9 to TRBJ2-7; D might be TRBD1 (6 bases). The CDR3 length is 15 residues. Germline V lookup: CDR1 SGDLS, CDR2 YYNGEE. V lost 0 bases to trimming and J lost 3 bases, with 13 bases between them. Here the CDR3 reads CASSVDWTEGYEQYF. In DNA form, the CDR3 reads TGTGCCAGCAGCGTAGACTGGACAGAGGGCTACGAGCAGTACTTC.

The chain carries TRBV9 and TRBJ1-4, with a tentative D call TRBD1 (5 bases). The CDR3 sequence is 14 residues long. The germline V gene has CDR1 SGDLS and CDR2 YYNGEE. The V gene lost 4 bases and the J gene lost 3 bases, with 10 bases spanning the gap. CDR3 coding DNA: TGTGCCAGCAGCCTTCGGGGGGCTAATGAAAAACTGTTTTTT. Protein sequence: CASSLRGANEKLFF.

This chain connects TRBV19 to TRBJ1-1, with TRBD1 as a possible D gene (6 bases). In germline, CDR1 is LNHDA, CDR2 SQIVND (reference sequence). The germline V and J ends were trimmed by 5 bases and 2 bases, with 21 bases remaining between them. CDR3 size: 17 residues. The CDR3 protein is CASSLFHPRGPNTEAFF. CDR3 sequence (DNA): TGTGCCAGTAGTCTATTTCATCCCAGGGGACCAAACACTGAAGCTTTCTTT.

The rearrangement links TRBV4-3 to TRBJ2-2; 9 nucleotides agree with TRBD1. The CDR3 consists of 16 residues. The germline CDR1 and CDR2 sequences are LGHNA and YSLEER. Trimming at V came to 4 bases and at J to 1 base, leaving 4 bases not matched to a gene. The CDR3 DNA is TGCGCCAGCAGCCCGCGGACAGGGGTGAACACCGGGGAGCTGTTTTTT. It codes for CASSPRTGVNTGELFF.

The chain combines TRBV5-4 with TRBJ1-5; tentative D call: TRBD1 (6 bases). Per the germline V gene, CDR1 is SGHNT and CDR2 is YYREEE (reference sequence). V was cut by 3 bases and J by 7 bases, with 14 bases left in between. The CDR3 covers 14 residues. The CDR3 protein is CASSWGGRDQPQHF. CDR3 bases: TGTGCCAGCAGCTGGGGGGGCAGGGACCAGCCCCAGCATTTT.

In DNA form, the CDR3 reads TGTGCCAGCAGTTGGAGACAGGGTGGTTTTTTCGAGCAGTACTTC. Translating gives CASSWRQGGFFEQYF. The V gene is TRBV6-5, the J gene TRBJ2-7; TRBD1 matches 7 bases. With V trimmed by 4 bases and J by 6 bases, 12 bases remained unmatched. The CDR3 has 15 amino acids. The germline V gene has CDR1 MNHEY and CDR2 SVGAGI.

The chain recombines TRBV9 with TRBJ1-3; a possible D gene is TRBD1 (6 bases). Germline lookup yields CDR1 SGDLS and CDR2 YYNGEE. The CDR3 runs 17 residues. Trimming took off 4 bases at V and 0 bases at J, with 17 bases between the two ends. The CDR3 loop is CASSKGGSRYSGNTIYF. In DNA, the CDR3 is TGTGCCAGCAGCAAGGGGGGGAGTCGCTACTCTGGAAACACCATATATTTT.

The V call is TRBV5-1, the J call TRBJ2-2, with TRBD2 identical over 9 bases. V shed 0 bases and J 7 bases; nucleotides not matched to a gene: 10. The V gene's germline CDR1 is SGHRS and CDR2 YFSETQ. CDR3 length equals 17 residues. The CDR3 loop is CASSLAAGGVDHGELFF. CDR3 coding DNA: TGCGCCAGCAGCTTGGCAGCGGGAGGCGTAGATCACGGGGAGCTGTTTTTT.

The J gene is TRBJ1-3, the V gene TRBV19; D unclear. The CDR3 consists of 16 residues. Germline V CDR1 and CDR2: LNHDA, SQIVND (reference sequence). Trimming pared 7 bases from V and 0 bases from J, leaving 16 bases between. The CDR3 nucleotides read TGTGCCAGTACTTATTCGATCGGAGTCTCTGGAAACACCATATATTTT. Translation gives CASTYSIGVSGNTIYF.

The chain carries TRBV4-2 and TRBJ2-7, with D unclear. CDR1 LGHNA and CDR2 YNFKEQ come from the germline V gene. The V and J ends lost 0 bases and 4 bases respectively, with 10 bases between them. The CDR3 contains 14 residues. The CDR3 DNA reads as TGTGCCAGCAGCCAAGATCCCGGAGTTTACGAGCAGTACTTC. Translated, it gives CASSQDPGVYEQYF.

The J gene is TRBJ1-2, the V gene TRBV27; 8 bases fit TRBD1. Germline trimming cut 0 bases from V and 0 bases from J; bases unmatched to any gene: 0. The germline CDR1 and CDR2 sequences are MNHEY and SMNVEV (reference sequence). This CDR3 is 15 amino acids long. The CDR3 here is CASSLSTGANYGYTF. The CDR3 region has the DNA TGTGCCAGCAGTTTATCGACAGGGGCTAACTATGGCTACACCTTC.